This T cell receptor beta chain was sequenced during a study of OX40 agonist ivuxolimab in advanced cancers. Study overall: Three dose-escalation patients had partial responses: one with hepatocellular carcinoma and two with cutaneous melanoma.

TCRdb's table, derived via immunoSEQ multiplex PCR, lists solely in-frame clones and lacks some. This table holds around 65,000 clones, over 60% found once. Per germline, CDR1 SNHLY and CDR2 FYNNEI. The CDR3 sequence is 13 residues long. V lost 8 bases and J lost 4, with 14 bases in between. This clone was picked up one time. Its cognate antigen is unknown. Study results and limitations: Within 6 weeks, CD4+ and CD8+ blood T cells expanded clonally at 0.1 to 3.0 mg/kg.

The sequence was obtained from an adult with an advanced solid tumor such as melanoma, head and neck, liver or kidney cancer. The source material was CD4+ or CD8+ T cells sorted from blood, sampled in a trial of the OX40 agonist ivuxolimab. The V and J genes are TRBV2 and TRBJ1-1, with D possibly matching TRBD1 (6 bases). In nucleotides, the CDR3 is TGTGCCAGCGGGAGAGGGGGGACCACTGAAGCTTTCTTT. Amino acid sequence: CASGRGGTTEAFF.